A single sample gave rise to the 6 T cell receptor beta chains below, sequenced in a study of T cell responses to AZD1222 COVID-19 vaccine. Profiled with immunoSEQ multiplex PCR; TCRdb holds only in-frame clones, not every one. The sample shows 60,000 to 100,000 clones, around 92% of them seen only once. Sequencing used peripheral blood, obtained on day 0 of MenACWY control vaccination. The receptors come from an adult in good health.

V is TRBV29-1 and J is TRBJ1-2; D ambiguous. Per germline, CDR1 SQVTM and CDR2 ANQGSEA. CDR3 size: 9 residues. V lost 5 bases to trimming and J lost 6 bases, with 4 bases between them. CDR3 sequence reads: CSVTDGYTF. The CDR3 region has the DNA TGCAGCGTTACGGATGGCTACACCTTC.

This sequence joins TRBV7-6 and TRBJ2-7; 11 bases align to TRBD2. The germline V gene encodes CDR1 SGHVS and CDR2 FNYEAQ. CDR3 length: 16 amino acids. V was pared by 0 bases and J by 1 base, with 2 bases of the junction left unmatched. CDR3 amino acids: CASSLATSGSSYEQYF. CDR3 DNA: TGTGCCAGCAGCTTAGCCACTAGCGGGAGTTCCTACGAGCAGTACTTC.

The CDR3 region has the DNA TGTGCCAGCAGTGAAGAGGGCGGGTTTGCCTATGGCTACACCTTC. Its protein is CASSEEGGFAYGYTF. The J gene is TRBJ1-2, the V gene TRBV6-1; D ambiguous. This CDR3 has 15 amino acids. Trimming removed 1 base from V and 4 bases from J, with 13 bases in between. In germline, CDR1 is MNHNS, CDR2 SASEGT.

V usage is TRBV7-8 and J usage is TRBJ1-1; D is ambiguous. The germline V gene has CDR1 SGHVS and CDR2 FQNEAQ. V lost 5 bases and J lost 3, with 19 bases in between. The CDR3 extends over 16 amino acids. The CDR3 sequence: CASSAWAGGSHTEAFF. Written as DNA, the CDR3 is TGTGCCAGCAGCGCATGGGCAGGCGGGTCTCACACTGAAGCTTTCTTT.

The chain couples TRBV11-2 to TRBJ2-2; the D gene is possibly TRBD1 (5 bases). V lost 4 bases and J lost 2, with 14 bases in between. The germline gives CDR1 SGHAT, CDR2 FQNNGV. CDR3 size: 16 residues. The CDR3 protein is CASSSWGRTNTGELFF. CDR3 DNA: TGTGCCAGCAGCTCCTGGGGCAGAACTAACACCGGGGAGCTGTTTTTT. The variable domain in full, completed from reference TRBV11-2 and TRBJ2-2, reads EAGVAQSPRYKIIEKRQSVAFWCNPISGHATLYWYQQILGQGPKLLIQFQNNGVVDDSQLPKDRFSAERLKGVDSTLKIQPAKLEDSAVYLCASSSWGRTNTGELFFGEGSRLTVL.

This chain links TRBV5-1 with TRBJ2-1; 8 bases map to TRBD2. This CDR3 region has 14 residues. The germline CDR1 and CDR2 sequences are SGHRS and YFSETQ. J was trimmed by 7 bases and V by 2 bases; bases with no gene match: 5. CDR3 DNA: TGCGCCAGCAGCTTAACGGGGGGGATGAATGAGCAGTTCTTC. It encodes CASSLTGGMNEQFF.